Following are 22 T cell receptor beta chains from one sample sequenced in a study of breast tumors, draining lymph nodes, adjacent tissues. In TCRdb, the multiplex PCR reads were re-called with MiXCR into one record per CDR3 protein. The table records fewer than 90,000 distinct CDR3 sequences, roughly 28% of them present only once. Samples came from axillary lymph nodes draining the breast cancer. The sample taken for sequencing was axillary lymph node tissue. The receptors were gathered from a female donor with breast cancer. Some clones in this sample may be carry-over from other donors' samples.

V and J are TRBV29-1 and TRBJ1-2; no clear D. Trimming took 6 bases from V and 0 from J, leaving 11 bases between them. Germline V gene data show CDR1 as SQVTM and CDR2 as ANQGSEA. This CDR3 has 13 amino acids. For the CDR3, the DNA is TGCAGCGTGACGGTCGGAGCTAACTATGGCTACACCTTC. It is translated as CSVTVGANYGYTF.

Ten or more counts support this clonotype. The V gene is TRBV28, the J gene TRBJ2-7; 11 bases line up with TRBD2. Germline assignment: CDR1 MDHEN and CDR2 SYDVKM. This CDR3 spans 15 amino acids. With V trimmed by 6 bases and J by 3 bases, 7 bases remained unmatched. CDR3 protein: CASRALAGGLYEQYF. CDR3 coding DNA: TGTGCCAGCAGAGCCCTAGCGGGAGGACTCTACGAGCAGTACTTC.

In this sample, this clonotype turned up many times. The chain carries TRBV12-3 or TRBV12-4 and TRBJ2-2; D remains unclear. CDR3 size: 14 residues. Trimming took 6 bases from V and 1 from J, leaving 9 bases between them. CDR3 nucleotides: TGTGCCAGCAGCCTCCAGGAGAACACCGGGGAGCTGTTTTTT. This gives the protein CASSLQENTGELFF.

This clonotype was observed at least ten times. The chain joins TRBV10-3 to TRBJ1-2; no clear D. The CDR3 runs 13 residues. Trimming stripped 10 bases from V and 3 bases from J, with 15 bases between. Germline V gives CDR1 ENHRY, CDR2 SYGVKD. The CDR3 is CATVADTHYGYTF. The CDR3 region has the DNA TGTGCCACCGTGGCCGATACCCACTATGGCTACACCTTC.

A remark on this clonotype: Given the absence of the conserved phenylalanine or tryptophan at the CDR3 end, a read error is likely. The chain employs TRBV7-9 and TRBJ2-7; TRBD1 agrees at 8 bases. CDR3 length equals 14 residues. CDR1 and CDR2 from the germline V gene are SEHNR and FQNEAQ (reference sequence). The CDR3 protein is CVSSLGQGLGEQYL. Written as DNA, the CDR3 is TGTGTCAGCAGCCTAGGACAGGGTTTAGGGGAGCAGTACCTC.

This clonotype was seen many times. The CDR3 here is CSARPFSSGANVLTF. Written as DNA, the CDR3 is TGCAGTGCTAGACCCTTCAGCTCTGGGGCCAACGTCCTGACTTTC. The chain employs TRBV20-1 and TRBJ2-6; unclear D gene. Germline CDR1 and CDR2: DFQATT and SNEGSKA (reference sequence). Trimming left V 2 bases short and J 0 bases short, with 8 bases between. The CDR3 covers 15 residues.

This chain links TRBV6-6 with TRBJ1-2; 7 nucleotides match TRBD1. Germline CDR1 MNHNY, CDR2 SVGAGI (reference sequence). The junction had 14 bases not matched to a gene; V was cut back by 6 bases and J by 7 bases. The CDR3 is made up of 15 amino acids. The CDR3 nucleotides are TGTGCCAGCAGGGAACCAGGGGGGAGCCCCAGTGGCTACACCTTC. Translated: CASREPGGSPSGYTF.

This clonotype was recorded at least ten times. The CDR3 reads CSARGLGNQPQHF. The CDR3 region has the DNA TGCAGTGCTAGAGGGTTGGGCAATCAGCCCCAGCATTTT. The chain recombines TRBV20-1 with TRBJ1-5; D call uncertain. This CDR3 is built from 13 residues. Per germline, CDR1 DFQATT and CDR2 SNEGSKA (reference sequence). Trimming left V 1 base short and J 2 bases short, with 6 bases between.

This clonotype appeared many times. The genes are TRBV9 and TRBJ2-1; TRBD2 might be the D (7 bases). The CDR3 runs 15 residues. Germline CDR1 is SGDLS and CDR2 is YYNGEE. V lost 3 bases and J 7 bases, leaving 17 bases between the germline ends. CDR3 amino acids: CASSAEGGRRNEQFF. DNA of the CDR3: TGTGCCAGCAGCGCCGAGGGGGGGAGGAGGAATGAGCAGTTCTTC. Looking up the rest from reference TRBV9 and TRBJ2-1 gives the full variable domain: DSGVTQTPKHLITATGQRVTLRCSPRSGDLSVYWYQQSLDQGLQFLIQYYNGEERAKGNILERFSAQQFPDLHSELNLSSLELGDSALYFCASSAEGGRRNEQFFGPGTRLTVL.

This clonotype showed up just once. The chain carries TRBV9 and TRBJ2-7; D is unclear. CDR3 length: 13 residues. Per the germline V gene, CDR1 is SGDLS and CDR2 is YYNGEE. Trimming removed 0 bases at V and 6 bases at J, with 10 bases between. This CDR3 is CASSVVDTREQYF. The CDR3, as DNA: TGTGCCAGCAGCGTAGTAGACACGCGCGAGCAGTACTTC. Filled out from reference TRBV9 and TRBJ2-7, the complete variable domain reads DSGVTQTPKHLITATGQRVTLRCSPRSGDLSVYWYQQSLDQGLQFLIQYYNGEERAKGNILERFSAQQFPDLHSELNLSSLELGDSALYFCASSVVDTREQYFGPGTRLTVT.

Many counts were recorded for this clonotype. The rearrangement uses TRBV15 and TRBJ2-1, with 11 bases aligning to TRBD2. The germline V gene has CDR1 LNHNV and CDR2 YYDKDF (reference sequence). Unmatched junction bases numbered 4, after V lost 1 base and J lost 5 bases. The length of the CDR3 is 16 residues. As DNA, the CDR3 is TGTGCCACCAGCAGAGGGGGACTAGCGGTAAACAATGAGCAGTTCTTC. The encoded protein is CATSRGGLAVNNEQFF.

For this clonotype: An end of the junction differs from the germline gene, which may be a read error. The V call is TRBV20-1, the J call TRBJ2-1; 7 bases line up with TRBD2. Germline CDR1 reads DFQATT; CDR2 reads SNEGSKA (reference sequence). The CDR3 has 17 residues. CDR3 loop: CSAGEERLARSPGEQFF. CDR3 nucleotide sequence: TGCAGTGCTGGAGAGGAAAGACTAGCCAGGTCTCCTGGTGAGCAGTTCTTC.

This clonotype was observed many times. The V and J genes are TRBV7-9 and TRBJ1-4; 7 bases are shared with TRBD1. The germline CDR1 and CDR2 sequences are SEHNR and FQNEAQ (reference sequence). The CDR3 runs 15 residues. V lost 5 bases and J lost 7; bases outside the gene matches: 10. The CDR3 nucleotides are TGTGCCAGCAGCCCATCAGGGGGAGTTGGTGAAAAACTGTTTTTT. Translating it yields CASSPSGGVGEKLFF. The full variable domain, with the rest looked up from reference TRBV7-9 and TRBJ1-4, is DTGVSQNPRHKITKRGQNVTFRCDPISEHNRLYWYRQTLGQGPEFLTYFQNEAQLEKSRLLSDRFSAERPKGSFSTLEIQRTEQGDSAMYLCASSPSGGVGEKLFFGSGTQLSVL.

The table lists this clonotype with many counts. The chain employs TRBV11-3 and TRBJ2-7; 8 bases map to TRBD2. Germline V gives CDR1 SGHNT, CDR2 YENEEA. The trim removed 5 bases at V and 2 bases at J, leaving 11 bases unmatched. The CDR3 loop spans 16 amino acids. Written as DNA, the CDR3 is TGTGCCAGCAGCGCTCGGGGGGCGGGAGGACCCTACGAGCAGTACTTC. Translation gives CASSARGAGGPYEQYF.

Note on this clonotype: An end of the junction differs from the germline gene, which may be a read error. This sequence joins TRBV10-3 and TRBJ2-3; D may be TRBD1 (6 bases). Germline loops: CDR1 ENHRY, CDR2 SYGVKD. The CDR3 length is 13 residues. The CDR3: CAISDRNTGTQYF. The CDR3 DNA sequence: TGCGCCATCAGTGACAGGAACACAGGTACGCAGTATTTT.

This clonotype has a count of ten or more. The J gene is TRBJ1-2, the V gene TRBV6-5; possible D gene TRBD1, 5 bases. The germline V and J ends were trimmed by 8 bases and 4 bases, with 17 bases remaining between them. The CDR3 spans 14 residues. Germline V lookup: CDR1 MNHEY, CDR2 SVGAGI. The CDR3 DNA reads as TGTGCCAGCTCGCCGTTCGACAGTCCCTATGGCTACACCTTC. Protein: CASSPFDSPYGYTF.

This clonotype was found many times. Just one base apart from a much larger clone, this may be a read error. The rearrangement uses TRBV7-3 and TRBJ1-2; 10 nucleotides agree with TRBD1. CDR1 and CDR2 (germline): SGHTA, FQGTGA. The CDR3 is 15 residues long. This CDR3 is CASSPRDRGGYGYPF. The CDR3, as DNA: TGTGCCAGCAGCCCCCGGGACAGGGGCGGCTATGGCTACCCCTTC. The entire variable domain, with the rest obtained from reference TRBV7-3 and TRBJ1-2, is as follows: GAGVSQTPSNKVTEKGKYVELRCDPISGHTALYWYRQSLGQGPEFLIYFQGTGAADDSGLPNDRFFAVRPEGSVSTLKIQRTERGDSAVYLCASSPRDRGGYGYPFGSGTRLTVV.

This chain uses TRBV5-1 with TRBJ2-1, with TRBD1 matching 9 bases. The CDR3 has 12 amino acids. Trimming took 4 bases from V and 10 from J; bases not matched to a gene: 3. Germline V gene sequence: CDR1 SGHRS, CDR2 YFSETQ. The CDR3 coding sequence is TGCGCCAGCAGCACCGGGACAGGGGAGCAGTTCTTC. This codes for CASSTGTGEQFF.

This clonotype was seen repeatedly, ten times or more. The CDR3 loop reads CASSSKTSAEQFF. The CDR3 DNA reads TGTGCCAGCAGCTCGAAGACTAGCGCAGAGCAGTTCTTC. The gene calls are TRBV7-9 and TRBJ2-1, with 8 bases matching TRBD2. The CDR3 is 13 amino acids. In germline, CDR1 is SEHNR, CDR2 FQNEAQ (reference sequence). V lost 4 bases, J lost 10 bases, and 6 bases stayed unmatched.

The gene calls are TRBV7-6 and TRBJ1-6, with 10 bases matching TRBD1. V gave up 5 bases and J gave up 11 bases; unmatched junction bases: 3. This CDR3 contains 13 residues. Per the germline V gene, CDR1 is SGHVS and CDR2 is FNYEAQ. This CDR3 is CASSGTGEPPLHF. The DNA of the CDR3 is TGTGCCAGCAGCGGGACAGGGGAGCCACCCCTCCACTTT.

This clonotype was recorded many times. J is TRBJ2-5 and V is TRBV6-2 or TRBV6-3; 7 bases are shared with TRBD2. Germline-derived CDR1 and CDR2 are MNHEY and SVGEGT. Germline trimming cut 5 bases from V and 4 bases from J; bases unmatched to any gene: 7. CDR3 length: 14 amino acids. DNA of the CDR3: TGTGCCAGCAGTCCCCGGACTAGACGAGAGACCCAGTACTTC. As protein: CASSPRTRRETQYF.

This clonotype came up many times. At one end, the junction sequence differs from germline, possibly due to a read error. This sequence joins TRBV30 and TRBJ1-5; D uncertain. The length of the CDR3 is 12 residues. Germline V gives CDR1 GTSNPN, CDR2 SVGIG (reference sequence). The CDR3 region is CAWSTRNLPQHF. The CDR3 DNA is TGTGCCTGGAGTACCAGGAATCTGCCCCAGCATTTT.